Below are 6 T cell receptor beta chains sequenced from a single sample in a study of CD8 T cells in Susac syndrome. Random hexamers served to reverse transcribe roughly 0.5 to 1 ug RNA. Via MiXCR, TCRdb re-called the immunoSEQ multiplex PCR reads, giving one row per CDR3 protein. The top ten hold about 0.14% of the sample, which has 150,000 to 200,000 distinct CDR3 sequences, over 85% seen once. Sequenced: CD4+ T cells from PBMCs. The receptors come from a human donor in good health.

A single count supports this clonotype. The chain recombines TRBV3-1 with TRBJ2-1, with 14 bases lining up with TRBD2. Germline V gives CDR1 LGHDT, CDR2 YNNKEL (reference sequence). The CDR3 loop spans 18 amino acids. J lost 0 bases, V lost 1 base, and 2 bases had no gene match. For the CDR3, the DNA is TGTGCCAGCAGCCAAGGGACTAGCGGGGGGAGCTCCTACAATGAGCAGTTCTTC. It is translated as CASSQGTSGGSSYNEQFF.

This sequence joins TRBV9 and TRBJ1-6; D is unclear. The ends were cut back, 4 bases at V and 5 bases at J, with 13 bases in the middle. Germline V lookup: CDR1 SGDLS, CDR2 YYNGEE. This CDR3 has 15 amino acids. The CDR3 region has the DNA TGTGCCAGCAGCCCGCACACGGATCATAATTCACCCCTCCACTTT. This translates into CASSPHTDHNSPLHF.

The V gene is TRBV5-1, the J gene TRBJ1-1; D not certain. Germline lookup yields CDR1 SGHRS and CDR2 YFSETQ. This CDR3 region has 15 residues. V was clipped by 1 base and J by 2 bases, with 12 bases between them. CDR3 sequence: CASSLLVQPNTEAFF. CDR3 nucleotide sequence: TGCGCCAGCAGCTTGCTGGTGCAGCCAAACACTGAAGCTTTCTTT.

The gene calls are TRBV10-3 and TRBJ1-5, with D possibly matching TRBD1 (6 bases). V was clipped by 6 bases and J by 4 bases, with 10 bases between them. This CDR3 has 13 amino acids. The V gene's germline CDR1 is ENHRY and CDR2 SYGVKD. The CDR3 sequence: CAIRAGENQPQHF. As DNA, the CDR3 is TGTGCCATCAGGGCAGGGGAGAATCAGCCCCAGCATTTT.

This clonotype was observed once. The chain uses TRBV4-2 and TRBJ2-3; D tentatively reads TRBD1 or TRBD2 (5 bases each). Trimming took 8 bases from V and 0 from J, leaving 9 bases between them. Germline V gene lookup returns CDR1 LGHNA and CDR2 YNFKEQ. The CDR3 loop spans 13 amino acids. CDR3 protein: CASGDVSTDTQYF. Written as DNA, the CDR3 is TGTGCCAGCGGGGACGTTAGCACAGATACGCAGTATTTT.

This clonotype has more than one count but fewer than ten. The chain couples TRBV6-6 to TRBJ1-1; a weak D match, TRBD1 (6 bases). CDR3 length: 13 amino acids. V was trimmed by 5 bases and J by 5 bases, leaving 12 bases between them. The germline CDR1 and CDR2 sequences are MNHNY and SVGAGI (reference sequence). CDR3 amino acids: CASSKVGGTEAFF. The CDR3 DNA follows: TGTGCCAGCAGTAAGGTAGGGGGAACTGAAGCTTTCTTT.